This TCR beta chain came from a study of circulating CD8 cells and anti-PD-1 response in melanoma. In the study overall: Six of 13 patients had prior targeted therapy or immunotherapy; seven did not.

Each library started from roughly 15 ng of total RNA using the QIAseq Immune Repertoire TCR panel. TCRdb reanalysed the reads using MiXCR and keeps one entry per CDR3 protein. The sample shows about 1,200 distinct CDR3 sequences, around 6.3% of them seen only once. This clonotype is labeled as medium-sized. Its matching antigen is unknown. From live CD3+CD8+TCRalphabeta+ cells, four PD-1 and/or TIGIT subsets were sorted. There are 14 residues in the CDR3. Germline V gives CDR1 MGHRA, CDR2 YSYEKL. V gave up 0 bases and J gave up 6 bases, with 11 bases separating them. Overall study findings and caveats: PD-1 and DPOS subsets showed similar, higher clonality than DNEG.

Material: CD8+ T cells from PBMCs, obtained at baseline or after one month of anti-PD-1 therapy (not recorded which). The chain recombines TRBV4-1 with TRBJ1-1; D may be TRBD1 (5 bases). This receptor was obtained from a human donor with melanoma. The CDR3: CASSQDPLGPEAFF. The CDR3 DNA reads TGCGCCAGCAGCCAAGATCCCTTGGGGCCTGAAGCTTTCTTT.